These 32 T cell receptor beta chains were sequenced from one sample in a study of shared clonotypes between healthy human individuals. Clones were read by immunoSEQ multiplex PCR, and TCRdb kept only the in-frame ones, dropping some. Among roughly 220,000 clones listed, approximately 65% were seen once. Sequencing was carried out using memory CD4+ T cells sorted from blood. Noted subset: CD45RA-negative fraction. Source of these receptors: a man aged 30-40 years in good health.

This clone was observed at least ten times. This rearrangement joins TRBV6-1 to TRBJ2-1; 16 bases match TRBD2. V trimming: 1 base; J trimming: 7 bases; junction bases outside the gene matches: 7. The CDR3 is 18 amino acids. The germline gives CDR1 MNHNS, CDR2 SASEGT. In nucleotides, the CDR3 is TGTGCCAGCAGTGAAGTTGGAGGGACTAGCGGGAGGGAAAATGAGCAGTTCTTC. This sequence encodes CASSEVGGTSGRENEQFF.

The chain couples TRBV27 to TRBJ2-7; D is undetermined. The V end was cut by 6 bases, the J end by 0 bases, with 15 bases between. The CDR3 covers 15 residues. The germline V gene has CDR1 MNHEY and CDR2 SMNVEV (reference sequence). The CDR3 nucleotides read TGTGCCAGCAGCCAAAGACACTTGTCCTCCTACGAGCAGTACTTC. Its protein is CASSQRHLSSYEQYF.

There are a few counts of this clone. The chain has TRBV5-6 and TRBJ2-5; D may match TRBD1 or TRBD2 (6 bases each). There are 14 residues in the CDR3. CDR1 and CDR2 (germline): SGHDT, YYEEEE. Trimming pared 0 bases from V and 5 bases from J, leaving 11 bases between. As DNA, the CDR3 is TGTGCCAGCAGCTTGGGGGGGGCGAGGGAGACCCAGTACTTC. It specifies CASSLGGARETQYF.

This clone was seen more than once but under ten times. The chain has TRBV4-2 and TRBJ2-3; D ambiguous. Looked up from germline, CDR1 is LGHNA and CDR2 is YNFKEQ. There are 14 residues in the CDR3. Trimming removed 2 bases at V and 4 bases at J, with 10 bases between. The CDR3 nucleotides are TGTGCCAGCAGCCAACGGGTTCCCGCAGATACGCAGTATTTT. Encoded protein: CASSQRVPADTQYF.

CDR3 in amino acids: CASSPGQGVYEQFF. In DNA form, the CDR3 reads TGTGCCAGCAGTCCGGGACAGGGGGTTTATGAGCAGTTCTTC. The chain joins TRBV6-4 to TRBJ2-1; the match to TRBD1 covers 11 bases. The V gene end was trimmed by 5 bases and the J gene end by 8 bases; junction bases not matched to a gene: 5. Per the germline V gene, CDR1 is MRHNA and CDR2 is SNTAGT. This CDR3 region has 14 residues.

V usage is TRBV19 and J usage is TRBJ2-1; the match to TRBD2 covers 9 bases. This CDR3 is built from 15 residues. Germline lookup yields CDR1 LNHDA and CDR2 SQIVND (reference sequence). V lost 4 bases, J lost 8 bases, and 9 bases stayed unmatched. As DNA, the CDR3 is TGTGCCAGTAGTAATGGAGCGGGAGGAGTTGATGAGCAGTTCTTC. Translation gives CASSNGAGGVDEQFF.

The chain is built from TRBV6-6 and TRBJ1-5, with D possibly matching TRBD1 (6 bases). V lost 8 bases to trimming and J lost 2 bases, with 13 bases between them. The CDR3 runs to 14 residues. Germline CDR1 is MNHNY and CDR2 is SVGAGI (reference sequence). The CDR3 reads CASRGTNRNQPQHF. In nucleotides, the CDR3 is TGTGCCAGCCGCGGGACAAATCGCAATCAGCCCCAGCATTTT.

The chain carries TRBV19 and TRBJ2-5, with TRBD2 matching over 13 bases. Germline V lookup: CDR1 LNHDA, CDR2 SQIVND (reference sequence). The CDR3 has 16 amino acids. V dropped 5 bases and J dropped 4; count of bases not matched to a gene: 7. The CDR3 loop reads CASSFRTSGSIETQYF. DNA of the CDR3: TGTGCCAGTAGTTTCCGGACTAGCGGGAGTATAGAGACCCAGTACTTC.

CDR3 in amino acids: CASSSGSQMNTIYF. CDR3 nucleotide sequence: TGTGCCAGCAGTTCAGGATCCCAGATGAACACCATATATTTT. This chain connects TRBV28 to TRBJ1-3, with D unclear. Trimming pared 4 bases from V and 7 bases from J, leaving 14 bases between. From germline, CDR1 is MDHEN and CDR2 SYDVKM. The CDR3 has 14 amino acids. Together with reference TRBV28 and TRBJ1-3, the CDR3 gives the full variable domain: DVKVTQSSRYLVKRTGEKVFLECVQDMDHENMFWYRQDPGLGLRLIYFSYDVKMKEKGDIPEGYSVSREKKERFSLILESASTNQTSMYLCASSSGSQMNTIYFGEGSWLTVV.

The genes are TRBV28 and TRBJ2-7, with 11 positions matching TRBD2. Trimming cost V 7 bases and J 0 bases; bases outside gene matches: 20. This CDR3 region has 20 residues. Germline V gives CDR1 MDHEN, CDR2 SYDVKM. CDR3 sequence: CASNLARTGTSGFSSYEQYF. CDR3 bases: TGTGCCAGCAATCTTGCGAGGACCGGGACTAGCGGCTTTAGCTCCTACGAGCAGTACTTC.

The chain combines TRBV5-1 with TRBJ2-5; 16 bases agree with TRBD2. V trimming: 3 bases; J trimming: 5 bases; junction bases outside the gene matches: 7. The CDR3 has 17 residues. Germline V lookup: CDR1 SGHRS, CDR2 YFSETQ. The CDR3 nucleotides read TGCGCCAGCAGCTCGGGGACTAGCGGGAGGGCCACTGAGACCCAGTACTTC. It specifies CASSSGTSGRATETQYF.

The chain is built from TRBV14 and TRBJ1-3; the match to TRBD1 covers 9 bases. Germline-derived CDR1 and CDR2 are SGHDN and FVKESK. J gave up 9 bases and V 5 bases, and 17 bases lay outside the gene matches. This CDR3 spans 17 amino acids. This CDR3 reads CASSSSPGQGELGTIYF. As DNA, the CDR3 is TGTGCCAGCAGCTCTTCACCGGGACAGGGAGAGCTGGGCACCATATATTTT.

Of note for this clone: Other DNA sequences from this sample encode an identical CDR3 as well. V usage is TRBV7-9 and J usage is TRBJ2-3, with D possibly being TRBD1 (5 bases). The germline gives CDR1 SEHNR, CDR2 FQNEAQ (reference sequence). The CDR3 length is 14 residues. V was trimmed by 3 bases and J by 1 base, leaving 8 bases between them. CDR3 sequence: CASSFDSRTDTQYF. The DNA of the CDR3 is TGTGCCAGCAGCTTTGACAGCCGCACAGATACGCAGTATTTT. Variable domain in full (rest from reference TRBV7-9 and TRBJ2-3): DTGVSQNPRHKITKRGQNVTFRCDPISEHNRLYWYRQTLGQGPEFLTYFQNEAQLEKSRLLSDRFSAERPKGSFSTLEIQRTEQGDSAMYLCASSFDSRTDTQYFGPGTRLTVL.

The rearrangement links TRBV9 to TRBJ2-5, with D possibly being TRBD2 (6 bases). Germline assignment: CDR1 SGDLS and CDR2 YYNGEE. The length of the CDR3 is 14 residues. V lost 4 bases and J lost 0, with 10 bases in between. The CDR3 coding sequence is TGTGCCAGCAGCCGTAGCGGATACCAAGAGACCCAGTACTTC. Translated: CASSRSGYQETQYF.

The J gene is TRBJ2-2, the V gene TRBV6-5, with TRBD2 matching over 7 bases. The CDR3 is 14 amino acids. The ends lost 2 bases at V and 10 bases at J; junction bases unmatched: 7. Germline V lookup: CDR1 MNHEY, CDR2 SVGAGI. The CDR3 protein is CASSYGGGSQELFF. The CDR3 DNA reads as TGTGCCAGCAGTTACGGGGGGGGTTCGCAGGAGCTGTTTTTT.

The chain is built from TRBV14 and TRBJ2-1; D uncertain. V was clipped by 4 bases and J by 0 bases, with 10 bases between them. CDR3 length equals 15 residues. Germline CDR1 is SGHDN and CDR2 is FVKESK. CDR3 nucleotides: TGTGCCAGCAGCCTCGTTAAGGGCTCCTACAATGAGCAGTTCTTC. Translated: CASSLVKGSYNEQFF.

With respect to this clone: This may be a read error, as it is one base from a much larger clone. This specimen includes other DNA sequences encoding the same CDR3. The chain couples TRBV7-6 to TRBJ1-1, with D hard to call. CDR1 and CDR2 from the germline V gene are SGHVS and FNYEAQ. This CDR3 has 13 residues. V was trimmed by 5 bases and J by 0 bases, leaving 7 bases between them. The CDR3 DNA sequence: TGTGCCAGCAGCGCAGACCTGAACACTGAAGCTTTCTTT. It yields the protein CASSADLNTEAFF.

The V and J genes are TRBV2 and TRBJ1-5, with 8 bases matching TRBD1. CDR1 SNHLY and CDR2 FYNNEI come from the germline V gene. After removal of 8 bases from V and 3 bases from J, the junction contained 3 bases not matched to a gene. The CDR3 length is 13 residues. In DNA form, the CDR3 reads TGTGCCAGCGGGGACAGGTCCAATCAGCCCCAGCATTTT. It yields the protein CASGDRSNQPQHF.

The genes are TRBV5-4 and TRBJ2-7; D not certain. Germline CDR1 and CDR2: SGHNT and YYREEE (reference sequence). V was trimmed by 4 bases and J by 5 bases, leaving 7 bases between them. CDR3 length: 11 amino acids. DNA of the CDR3: TGTGCCAGCAGCAGGTCCGACGAGCAGTACTTC. This sequence encodes CASSRSDEQYF. Full variable domain (missing parts from reference TRBV5-4 and TRBJ2-7): ETGVTQSPTHLIKTRGQQVTLRCSSQSGHNTVSWYQQALGQGPQFIFQYYREEENGRGNFPPRFSGLQFPNYSSELNVNALELDDSALYLCASSRSDEQYFGPGTRLTVT.

This clone was counted between two and nine times. The rearrangement uses TRBV13 and TRBJ2-3; no reliable D call. The CDR3 length is 14 residues. The germline gives CDR1 PRHDT, CDR2 FYEKMQ (reference sequence). Trimming shortened V by 4 bases and J by 5 bases, and 13 bases separated the two germline ends. The CDR3 loop is CASSSSSGLDTQYF. DNA of the CDR3: TGTGCCAGCAGCTCATCTTCGGGTTTAGATACGCAGTATTTT.

This clone was seen once. The genes are TRBV7-2 and TRBJ2-1, with a tentative D call TRBD2 (6 bases). V was pared by 2 bases and J by 15 bases, with 17 bases between. Germline loops: CDR1 SGHTA, CDR2 FQGNSA. The CDR3 covers 13 residues. This chain's CDR3 is CASSLYKGLVGFF. The DNA for the CDR3 is TGTGCCAGCAGCTTATATAAGGGACTCGTGGGGTTCTTC.

This clone showed up many times. This chain connects TRBV28 to TRBJ1-1; the D is unclear. Looked up from germline, CDR1 is MDHEN and CDR2 is SYDVKM. V lost 3 bases, J lost 3 bases, and 17 bases lay in between. This CDR3 comprises 16 residues. The CDR3 loop reads CASSLPPPGNHTEAFF. DNA for the CDR3: TGTGCCAGCAGTTTGCCCCCCCCGGGTAATCACACTGAAGCTTTCTTT. Filled out from reference TRBV28 and TRBJ1-1, the complete variable domain reads DVKVTQSSRYLVKRTGEKVFLECVQDMDHENMFWYRQDPGLGLRLIYFSYDVKMKEKGDIPEGYSVSREKKERFSLILESASTNQTSMYLCASSLPPPGNHTEAFFGQGTRLTVV.

This chain uses TRBV7-2 with TRBJ2-7, with 9 bases that match TRBD1. Germline V gives CDR1 SGHTA, CDR2 FQGNSA. Trimming removed 5 bases from V and 5 bases from J; junction bases left unmatched: 4. This CDR3 region has 13 residues. The CDR3 spells CASSRDREDEQYF. In DNA, the CDR3 is TGTGCCAGCAGCAGGGACAGGGAAGACGAGCAGTACTTC.

The rearrangement links TRBV7-8 to TRBJ2-7; 7 nucleotides match TRBD1. With V trimmed by 0 bases and J by 2 bases, 4 bases remained unmatched. Germline CDR1 is SGHVS and CDR2 is FQNEAQ. The CDR3 is 15 amino acids. CDR3 residues: CASSLAPGQPYEQYF. DNA of the CDR3: TGTGCCAGCAGCTTAGCCCCGGGACAGCCCTACGAGCAGTACTTC.

The chain couples TRBV6-6 to TRBJ2-7; D could derive from TRBD1 or TRBD2 (5 bases each). The CDR3 covers 14 residues. CDR1 and CDR2 from the germline V gene are MNHNY and SVGAGI (reference sequence). The ends were cut back, 7 bases at V and 5 bases at J, with 18 bases in the middle. CDR3 in amino acids: CASTQGPYNHEQYF. In DNA, the CDR3 is TGTGCCAGCACCCAGGGACCGTACAACCACGAGCAGTACTTC.

The chain recombines TRBV2 with TRBJ2-2, with 7 bases that match TRBD2. Germline loops: CDR1 SNHLY, CDR2 FYNNEI. Trimming removed 8 bases from V and 3 bases from J; junction bases left unmatched: 12. The length of the CDR3 is 16 residues. In DNA form, the CDR3 reads TGTGCCAGCGGGTTTGTTCCTAGCGGATACACCGGGGAGCTGTTTTTT. Translating gives CASGFVPSGYTGELFF.

The V gene is TRBV5-1, the J gene TRBJ2-5, with D unresolved. CDR1 and CDR2 from the germline V gene are SGHRS and YFSETQ. The CDR3 has 13 amino acids. V was cut by 0 bases and J by 5 bases, with 8 bases left in between. CDR3 sequence: CASSLGSRETQYF. The CDR3, as DNA: TGCGCCAGCAGCTTGGGGTCGCGGGAGACCCAGTACTTC.

CDR3 in DNA: TGTGCCAGCAGTTTATCTGGACTGGTTCGCTACGAGCAGTACTTC. Its protein product is CASSLSGLVRYEQYF. This sequence joins TRBV27 and TRBJ2-7; D perhaps matches TRBD2 (5 bases). Trimming left V 0 bases short and J 3 bases short, with 12 bases between. The CDR3 is 15 residues long. Germline CDR1 and CDR2: MNHEY and SMNVEV (reference sequence).

The chain links TRBV6-5 to TRBJ2-7, with 10 bases fitting TRBD1. The CDR3 sequence is 14 residues long. The trim removed 8 bases at V and 2 bases at J, leaving 6 bases unmatched. CDR1 and CDR2 from the germline V gene are MNHEY and SVGAGI. The CDR3 spells CASAPGQGTYEQYF. For the CDR3, the DNA is TGTGCCAGCGCCCCGGGACAGGGGACCTACGAGCAGTACTTC.

The chain recombines TRBV2 with TRBJ2-7; 7 bases align to TRBD1. V lost 6 bases to trimming and J lost 2 bases; unmatched junction nucleotides: 7. Germline assignment: CDR1 SNHLY and CDR2 FYNNEI. The CDR3 contains 14 residues. CDR3 in DNA: TGTGCCAGCAGAAGTACCGGGACAGCCTACGAGCAGTACTTC. Translated, it gives CASRSTGTAYEQYF.

V is TRBV27 and J is TRBJ1-5; 7 bases align to TRBD1. CDR3 length equals 15 residues. V lost 6 bases, J lost 0 bases, and 5 bases stayed unmatched. Germline V gene lookup returns CDR1 MNHEY and CDR2 SMNVEV (reference sequence). The CDR3 loop reads CASSKGTVSNQPQHF. As DNA, the CDR3 is TGTGCCAGCAGCAAAGGGACAGTTAGCAATCAGCCCCAGCATTTT.

V is TRBV18 and J is TRBJ2-1; D could derive from TRBD1 or TRBD2 (5 bases each). V was shortened by 2 bases and J by 8 bases, with 16 bases between the two germline ends. The CDR3 totals 15 residues. Germline V gene data show CDR1 as KGHSH and CDR2 as LQKENI. The CDR3 bases are TGTGCCAGCTCACCAAAGGGACGAACAAGGGATGAGCAGTTCTTC. Protein: CASSPKGRTRDEQFF.